This T cell receptor beta chain stems from a study of CD8 T cells in Susac syndrome. The authors reverse transcribed roughly 0.5 to 1 ug RNA with random hexamers. TCR beta CDR3 was amplified by immunoSEQ covering 54 Vbeta and 13 Jbeta. TCRdb passed the immunoSEQ multiplex PCR reads through MiXCR, listing each CDR3 protein once. The sample records approximately 70,000 distinct CDR3 sequences, 96% being singletons. Overall study results and limits: The study's TCR sequencing and HLA analysis drew on a certain number of individuals. That number was acknowledged as relatively small.

About this clonotype: Its target is not known.

In the multiple sclerosis control group, patients were treatment-naive and had stable or active relapsing-remitting disease. Negative isolation yielded CD4+ and CD8+ T cells, and FACS enriched TEMRA cells. In germline, CDR1 is LGHDT, CDR2 YNNKEL (reference sequence). CDR3 length: 15 amino acids. Between the trimmed V and J ends, which lost 0 bases and 0 bases, there was a span of 8 bases. The V call is TRBV3-1, the J call TRBJ1-1; D is undetermined. Sequenced: CD4+ T cells from PBMCs. The sequence came from a human donor with multiple sclerosis. The CDR3 protein is CASSQESSMNTEAFF. The CDR3 DNA reads TGTGCCAGCAGCCAAGAGAGTAGCATGAACACTGAAGCTTTCTTT.